This T cell receptor (beta chain) was captured by sequencing in a study of T cell responses to AZD1222 COVID-19 vaccine. Points from the study as a whole: Clonal diversity was possibly underestimated, and the donors were mostly white British, with more females. Increases in Spike-specific TCR breadth and depth were seen after two AZD1222 doses. Reports indicate that nearly half of spike-specific TCRs are directed at unmutated variant regions.

CDR3 size: 13 residues. Germline-derived CDR1 and CDR2 are SGHTA and FQGNSA. V was pared by 7 bases and J by 1 base, with 10 bases between. As to this clone: Antigen specificity is unknown.

Data came from immunoSEQ multiplex PCR; TCRdb stores just in-frame clones and leaves some out. The sample has 100,000 or so clones, about four fifths seen once. The specimen was peripheral blood, collected on day 0 of AZD1222 vaccination. The receptor comes from an adult in good health. This chain links TRBV7-2 with TRBJ1-1; no definite D call. The CDR3 region is CASTHGGNTEAFF. The DNA of the CDR3 is TGTGCCAGCACCCACGGTGGGAACACTGAAGCTTTCTTT.